This T cell receptor beta chain appears in the sequencing data of a study of OX40 agonist ivuxolimab in advanced cancers. As for the study in general: As their treatment, patients were administered ivuxolimab, an agonistic anti-OX40 (CD134) antibody. Patients were roughly 83% male with ages about 20 to 79, mean roughly 55. Prior anti-PD-1, anti-PD-L1 or anti-CTLA-4 therapy did not bar entry, and more than 35% had some.

About this clone itself: Its specificity is not known.

Method: immunoSEQ multiplex PCR; TCRdb's copy keeps in-frame clones and lacks some. The data contain about 96,000 clones, about 92% of them singletons. Regarding the study as a whole: In general, CD8+ T cells held more expanded clones than CD4+ did, on average.

Source: CD4+ or CD8+ T cells sorted from blood, taken in a trial of the OX40 agonist ivuxolimab. This sequence originates from an adult with an advanced solid tumor such as melanoma, head and neck, liver or kidney cancer.

Here the CDR3 DNA reads TGTGCCAGCAGACTAGCGGGAGGGTTTAGGGAGCAGTTCTTC. Its protein product is CASRLAGGFREQFF. J is TRBJ2-1 and V is TRBV27; 13 bases map to TRBD2. CDR1 and CDR2 from the germline V gene are MNHEY and SMNVEV (reference sequence). This CDR3 spans 14 amino acids. Trimming cost V 6 bases and J 10 bases; bases outside gene matches: 6.